Presented here are 21 T cell receptor beta chains from one specimen sequenced in a study of radiotherapy plus CTLA-4 blockade in lung cancer. Profiled with immunoSEQ multiplex PCR; TCRdb holds only in-frame clones, not every one. The sample holds about 32,000 clones, more than 80% seen once. The sequenced sample was peripheral blood, obtained from a patient treated with radiotherapy plus ipilimumab. The receptors were gathered from a human donor with non-small cell lung cancer that progressed on radiotherapy plus ipilimumab.

The chain couples TRBV6-5 to TRBJ1-1; tentative D call: TRBD1 (6 bases). Trimming stripped 8 bases from V and 1 base from J, with 14 bases between. CDR3 length: 14 residues. Germline V gives CDR1 MNHEY, CDR2 SVGAGI. CDR3 coding DNA: TGTGCCAGCTCCCGTCTGGGGGCGAACACTGAAGCTTTCTTT. It specifies CASSRLGANTEAFF.

The CDR3 nucleotides are TGTGCCAGCAGCCTCAGCGGGGGGGCCATCAATGAGCAGTTCTTC. Protein sequence: CASSLSGGAINEQFF. V and J are TRBV7-8 and TRBJ2-1, with 10 bases fitting TRBD2. Germline loops: CDR1 SGHVS, CDR2 FQNEAQ. The V segment lost 5 bases and the J segment 6 bases; nucleotides outside the gene matches: 7. The CDR3 extends over 15 amino acids.

J is TRBJ2-7 and V is TRBV7-9; 8 nucleotides agree with TRBD2. The length of the CDR3 is 17 residues. J was trimmed by 0 bases and V by 5 bases; bases with no gene match: 12. Germline assignment: CDR1 SEHNR and CDR2 FQNEAQ (reference sequence). This CDR3 reads CASSQTSGGRGSYEQYF. The CDR3 DNA follows: TGTGCCAGCAGCCAAACCAGCGGGGGTAGGGGCTCCTACGAGCAGTACTTC.

The chain uses TRBV21-1 and TRBJ1-4. TRBV21-1 counts as a pseudogene. There are 15 residues in the CDR3. In nucleotides, the CDR3 is TGTGCCAGCAGCAAAGGGGGGGTTCTTAATGAAAAACTGTTTTTT. This encodes CASSKGGVLNEKLFF.

This clone showed up just a few times. The rearrangement joins TRBV9 to TRBJ2-2; D is perhaps TRBD1 (6 bases). The CDR3 is 15 amino acids. CDR1 SGDLS and CDR2 YYNGEE come from the germline V gene. The V end was cut by 5 bases, the J end by 1 base, with 12 bases between. The CDR3 coding sequence is TGTGCCAGCAGTGTTATGACAGGGAACACCGGGGAGCTGTTTTTT. Residues: CASSVMTGNTGELFF.

The V gene is TRBV14, the J gene TRBJ1-6; a possible D gene is TRBD1 (6 bases). The CDR3 sequence is 15 residues long. Germline V gene sequence: CDR1 SGHDN, CDR2 FVKESK. Trimming took off 3 bases at V and 8 bases at J, with 14 bases between the two ends. The CDR3 DNA reads TGTGCCAGCAGCCATTGGACAGAGCACTATTCACCCCTCCACTTT. Protein: CASSHWTEHYSPLHF.

V gene TRBV18 combines with J gene TRBJ2-3, with a possible D match to TRBD2 (6 bases). Trimming removed 3 bases at V and 5 bases at J, with 12 bases between. CDR1 and CDR2 from the germline V gene are KGHSH and LQKENI. CDR3 length: 14 residues. The CDR3 loop is CASSPGGAGDTQYF. The CDR3 DNA is TGTGCCAGCTCACCGGGCGGGGCGGGAGATACGCAGTATTTT.

J is TRBJ2-1 and V is TRBV10-3, with D uncertain. The CDR3 runs to 14 residues. V shed 0 bases and J shed 8 bases, with 11 bases lying between them. The germline V gene has CDR1 ENHRY and CDR2 SYGVKD. In DNA form, the CDR3 reads TGTGCCATCAGTGAGTCGAAGAGGATTGATGAGCAGTTCTTC. It specifies CAISESKRIDEQFF.

The chain combines TRBV19 with TRBJ1-1; tentatively, D is TRBD1 (5 bases). Trimming cost V 7 bases and J 1 base, with 10 bases left between them. This CDR3 is 13 amino acids long. The germline V gene encodes CDR1 LNHDA and CDR2 SQIVND (reference sequence). CDR3 residues: CASTKTANTEAFF. DNA of the CDR3: TGTGCCAGTACTAAGACAGCGAACACTGAAGCTTTCTTT.

V and J are TRBV2 and TRBJ1-2; a weak D match, TRBD1 (5 bases). V lost 3 bases to trimming and J lost 5 bases, with 7 bases between them. Germline assignment: CDR1 SNHLY and CDR2 FYNNEI. The CDR3 is 12 residues long. CDR3 nucleotides: TGTGCCAGCAGTGAGGGGGGGTATGGCTACACCTTC. Translation gives CASSEGGYGYTF.

V and J are TRBV5-4 and TRBJ1-6, with TRBD1 matching 12 bases. The trim removed 1 base at V and 6 bases at J, leaving 8 bases unmatched. CDR1 is SGHNT and CDR2 is YYREEE in the germline V gene (reference sequence). This CDR3 is 18 amino acids long. CDR3 DNA: TGTGCCAGCAGCTTGTTGGGACAGGGGGCTTATGGTAATTCACCCCTCCACTTT. Translated: CASSLLGQGAYGNSPLHF.

This chain joins TRBV5-1 and TRBJ1-1; 10 bases agree with TRBD1. The V gene's germline CDR1 is SGHRS and CDR2 YFSETQ. Losses at the gene ends were 0 bases for V and 6 bases for J; bases not matched to a gene: 8. This CDR3 has 16 residues. This CDR3 is CASSLDLVGQGAEAFF. In DNA, the CDR3 is TGCGCCAGCAGCTTGGACCTCGTCGGACAGGGGGCTGAAGCTTTCTTT.

CDR3 nucleotide sequence: TGTGCCAGCAGTTTATCGACCGGGACTAGCTATAACACAGATACGCAGTATTTT. It is translated as CASSLSTGTSYNTDTQYF. The V and J genes are TRBV27 and TRBJ2-3; 9 bases match TRBD2. Germline V gives CDR1 MNHEY, CDR2 SMNVEV (reference sequence). This CDR3 has 18 residues. The trim removed 0 bases at V and 2 bases at J, leaving 9 bases unmatched.

This clone appeared once. This chain connects TRBV18 to TRBJ1-5, with D possibly matching TRBD1 (5 bases). Germline CDR1 is KGHSH and CDR2 is LQKENI. CDR3 size: 15 residues. V was clipped by 5 bases and J by 0 bases, with 11 bases between them. The DNA for the CDR3 is TGTGCCAGCTCATCTCGACAGATTAGCAATCAGCCCCAGCATTTT. It is translated as CASSSRQISNQPQHF. Together with reference TRBV18 and TRBJ1-5, the CDR3 gives the full variable domain: NAGVMQNPRHLVRRRGQEARLRCSPMKGHSHVYWYRQLPEEGLKFMVYLQKENIIDESGMPKERFSAEFPKEGPSILRIQQVVRGDSAAYFCASSSRQISNQPQHFGDGTRLSIL.

V is TRBV6-6 and J is TRBJ2-1, with D maybe TRBD1 (8 bases). The V gene's germline CDR1 is MNHNY and CDR2 SVGAGI (reference sequence). The length of the CDR3 is 16 residues. The V end was cut by 4 bases, the J end by 4 bases, with 17 bases between. CDR3 sequence: CASSSPTGGAYNEQFF. The CDR3 DNA follows: TGTGCCAGCAGTTCGCCAACAGGGGGGGCTTACAATGAGCAGTTCTTC.

The chain links TRBV5-8 to TRBJ1-2; D is ambiguous. The V gene's germline CDR1 is SGHTS and CDR2 YDEGEE. CDR3 length: 13 amino acids. The germline V and J ends were trimmed by 1 base and 8 bases, with 12 bases remaining between them. The DNA for the CDR3 is TGTGCCAGCAGCTTGTTCGGGAGAGACGGCTACACCTTC. Amino acid sequence: CASSLFGRDGYTF.

This chain joins TRBV9 and TRBJ1-1, with D tentatively TRBD1 (6 bases). This CDR3 has 17 residues. Trimming left V 1 base short and J 1 base short, with 17 bases between. Germline V gives CDR1 SGDLS, CDR2 YYNGEE. CDR3: CASSVSGQLLWNTEAFF. The CDR3 DNA follows: TGTGCCAGCAGCGTAAGTGGACAGCTATTATGGAACACTGAAGCTTTCTTT.

The chain links TRBV7-9 to TRBJ1-1; perhaps TRBD1 as D (6 bases). This CDR3 region has 13 residues. V shed 5 bases and J shed 5 bases, with 12 bases lying between them. Germline V CDR1 and CDR2: SEHNR, FQNEAQ (reference sequence). CDR3 amino acids: CASSTGPRTEAFF. The CDR3 bases are TGTGCCAGCAGCACAGGGCCCCGAACTGAAGCTTTCTTT. The whole variable domain, filled in from reference TRBV7-9 and TRBJ1-1, reads DTGVSQNPRHKITKRGQNVTFRCDPISEHNRLYWYRQTLGQGPEFLTYFQNEAQLEKSRLLSDRFSAERPKGSFSTLEIQRTEQGDSAMYLCASSTGPRTEAFFGQGTRLTVV.

The V call is TRBV18, the J call TRBJ2-2; 8 nucleotides line up with TRBD1. V gave up 6 bases and J gave up 6 bases; unmatched junction bases: 6. Germline loops: CDR1 KGHSH, CDR2 LQKENI. The CDR3 has 14 amino acids. The CDR3 is CASSQTTGAGELFF. CDR3 nucleotide sequence: TGTGCCAGCTCGCAAACGACAGGGGCCGGGGAGCTGTTTTTT.

The chain joins TRBV9 to TRBJ1-2, with 7 bases aligning to TRBD1. Germline V gene data show CDR1 as SGDLS and CDR2 as YYNGEE. V was clipped by 3 bases and J by 4 bases; unmatched bases: 9. The CDR3 has 15 residues. The CDR3 DNA is TGTGCCAGCAGCGCCGTACAGGGGAGTGCCTATGGCTACACCTTC. This gives the protein CASSAVQGSAYGYTF.

This chain connects TRBV10-3 to TRBJ1-1; no definite D call. The CDR3 has 14 amino acids. V was trimmed by 4 bases and J by 1 base, leaving 10 bases between them. From germline, CDR1 is ENHRY and CDR2 SYGVKD. The CDR3 DNA reads as TGTGCCATCAGTGGGGGAGTCTCGAACACTGAAGCTTTCTTT. Translation gives CAISGGVSNTEAFF.